The clone carrying this T cell receptor (beta chain) was seen a handful of times. What it binds is unknown. The CDR3 sequence is 14 residues long. V shed 7 bases and J shed 4 bases, with 17 bases lying between them. The TCR beta cDNA libraries contained unique molecular identifiers. MiXCR, run by TCRdb on the PCR reads, gives a single entry per CDR3 protein. Of hundreds of thousands of distinct CDR3 sequences listed, less than 45% are singletons. This entry belongs to a study of post-analysis software for immune sequencing data. About the research overall: Courses of disease covered relapsing-remitting, secondary progressive and progressive-relapsing multiple sclerosis. Study-wide results and caveats: TRBV5-6, TRBV5-1 and TRBV20-1 belonged to a set of roughly 5 TRBV segments that were more frequent in patients than controls.

The sample consisted of blood. This sequence was found in a girl between 5 and 17 years old with multiple sclerosis. The rearrangement joins TRBV12-3 or TRBV12-4 to TRBJ2-7; D tentatively fits TRBD1 or TRBD2 (5 bases each). CDR3 bases: TGTGCCAGCACGGGGCAGCAGAGTAGTTACGAGCAGTACTTC. This codes for CASTGQQSSYEQYF.